This T cell receptor beta chain was identified during a study of PD-1 blockade in mismatch repair-deficient tumors. Study-wide context: Patients had about eleven mismatch repair-deficient cancer types and were previously treated and progressing.

This table comes from immunoSEQ multiplex PCR, and its TCRdb copy is limited to in-frame clones, with some not included. In the table there are some 85,000 clones, 70% to 90% of which are singletons. Germline CDR1 and CDR2: SGDLS and YYNGEE. This CDR3 comprises 15 residues. Deletions cut 3 bases from V and 2 bases from J, with 12 bases between. PCR or immunohistochemistry showed mismatch repair deficiency in every enrolled patient. TCR sequencing covered three patients who responded to pembrolizumab. The chain joins TRBV9 to TRBJ1-5; tentative D call: TRBD1 (6 bases). The receptor was derived from an adult with mismatch repair-deficient cancer. Sequenced here: peripheral blood, sampled 44 weeks after starting pembrolizumab. CDR3 DNA sequence: TGTGCCAGCAGCGCTCAGGGGCAGGGCAATCAGCCCCAGCATTTT. Translation gives CASSAQGQGNQPQHF.